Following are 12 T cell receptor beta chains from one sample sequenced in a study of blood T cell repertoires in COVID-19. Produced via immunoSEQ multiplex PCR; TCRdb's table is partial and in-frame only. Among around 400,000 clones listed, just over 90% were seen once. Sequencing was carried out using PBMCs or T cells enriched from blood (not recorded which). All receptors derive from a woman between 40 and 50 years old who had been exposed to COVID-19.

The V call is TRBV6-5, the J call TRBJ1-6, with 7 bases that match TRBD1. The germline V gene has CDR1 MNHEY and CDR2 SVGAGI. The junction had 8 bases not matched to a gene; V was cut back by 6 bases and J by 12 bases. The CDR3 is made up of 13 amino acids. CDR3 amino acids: CASRASTGVPLHF. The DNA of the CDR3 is TGTGCCAGCAGAGCTTCCACAGGGGTACCCCTCCACTTT.

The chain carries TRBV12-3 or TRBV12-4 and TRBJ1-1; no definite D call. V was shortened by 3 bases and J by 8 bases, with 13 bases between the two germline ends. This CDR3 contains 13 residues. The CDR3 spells CASSLSGFGEAFF. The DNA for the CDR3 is TGTGCCAGCAGTTTGTCCGGGTTTGGAGAAGCTTTCTTT.

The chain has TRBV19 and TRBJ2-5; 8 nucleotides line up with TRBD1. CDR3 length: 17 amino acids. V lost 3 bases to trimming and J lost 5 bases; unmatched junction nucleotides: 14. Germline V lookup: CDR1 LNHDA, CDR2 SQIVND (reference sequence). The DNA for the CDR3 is TGTGCCAGTAGTATGGGCAGGGGGCAAAGCCACCCGGAGACCCAGTACTTC. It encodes CASSMGRGQSHPETQYF.

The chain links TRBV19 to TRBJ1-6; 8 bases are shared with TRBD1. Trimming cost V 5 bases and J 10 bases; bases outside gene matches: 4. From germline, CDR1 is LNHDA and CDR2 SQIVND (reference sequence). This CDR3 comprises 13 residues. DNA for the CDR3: TGTGCCAGTAGTGTGGACAGGGAATCACCCCTCCACTTT. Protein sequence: CASSVDRESPLHF.

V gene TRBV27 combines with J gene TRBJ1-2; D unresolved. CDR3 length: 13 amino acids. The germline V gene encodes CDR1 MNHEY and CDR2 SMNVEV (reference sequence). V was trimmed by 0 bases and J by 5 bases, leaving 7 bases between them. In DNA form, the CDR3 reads TGTGCCAGCAGTTTATCAGCCCGATATGGCTACACCTTC. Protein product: CASSLSARYGYTF.

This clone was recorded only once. DNA of the CDR3: TGTGCCAGCAGTGGGGAAAGGACAGGGGACTATGGCTACACCTTC. It encodes CASSGERTGDYGYTF. This chain joins TRBV27 and TRBJ1-2, with 9 positions matching TRBD1. Germline CDR1 MNHEY, CDR2 SMNVEV (reference sequence). The CDR3 has 15 residues. The J segment lost 3 bases and the V segment lost 5 bases, leaving 7 bases of the junction unmatched.

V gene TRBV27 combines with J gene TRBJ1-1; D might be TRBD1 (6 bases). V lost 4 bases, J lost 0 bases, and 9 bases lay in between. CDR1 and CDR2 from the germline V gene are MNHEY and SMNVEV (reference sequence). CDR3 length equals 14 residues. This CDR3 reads CASSYRDMNTEAFF. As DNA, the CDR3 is TGTGCCAGCAGTTACAGGGACATGAACACTGAAGCTTTCTTT.

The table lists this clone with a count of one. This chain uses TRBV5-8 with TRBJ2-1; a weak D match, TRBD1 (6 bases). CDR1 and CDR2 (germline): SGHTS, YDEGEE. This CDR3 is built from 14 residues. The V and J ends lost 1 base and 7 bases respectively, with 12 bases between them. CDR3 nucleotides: TGTGCCAGCAGCTTGTACAGGGTTTGGAATGAGCAGTTCTTC. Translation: CASSLYRVWNEQFF.

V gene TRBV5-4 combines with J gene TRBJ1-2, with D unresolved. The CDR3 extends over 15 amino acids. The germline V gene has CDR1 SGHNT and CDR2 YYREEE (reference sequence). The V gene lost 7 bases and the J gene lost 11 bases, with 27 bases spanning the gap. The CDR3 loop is CASSKEGGRTGSYTF. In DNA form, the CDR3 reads TGTGCCAGCTCAAAAGAAGGCGGGCGAACCGGATCGTACACCTTC.

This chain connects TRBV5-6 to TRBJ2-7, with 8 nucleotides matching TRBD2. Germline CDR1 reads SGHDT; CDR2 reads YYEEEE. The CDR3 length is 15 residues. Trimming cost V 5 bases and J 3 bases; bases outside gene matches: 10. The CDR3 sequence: CASRETGTRNYEQYF. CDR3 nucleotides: TGTGCCAGCAGGGAAACCGGGACTAGAAACTACGAGCAGTACTTC.

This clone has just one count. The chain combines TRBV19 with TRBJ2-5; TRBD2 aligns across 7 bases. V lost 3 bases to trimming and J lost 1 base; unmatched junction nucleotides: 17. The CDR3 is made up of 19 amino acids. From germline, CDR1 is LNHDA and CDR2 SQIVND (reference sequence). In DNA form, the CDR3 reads TGTGCCAGTAGTATCAGACTAGCAGCTTCACCGGCGATCCAAGAGACCCAGTACTTC. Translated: CASSIRLAASPAIQETQYF.

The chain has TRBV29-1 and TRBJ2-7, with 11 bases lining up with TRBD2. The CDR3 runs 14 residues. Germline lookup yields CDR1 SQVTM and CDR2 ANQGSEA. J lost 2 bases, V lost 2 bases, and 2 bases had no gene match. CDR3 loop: CSVERLAGTYEQYF. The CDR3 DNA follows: TGCAGCGTTGAAAGACTAGCGGGGACCTACGAGCAGTACTTC.